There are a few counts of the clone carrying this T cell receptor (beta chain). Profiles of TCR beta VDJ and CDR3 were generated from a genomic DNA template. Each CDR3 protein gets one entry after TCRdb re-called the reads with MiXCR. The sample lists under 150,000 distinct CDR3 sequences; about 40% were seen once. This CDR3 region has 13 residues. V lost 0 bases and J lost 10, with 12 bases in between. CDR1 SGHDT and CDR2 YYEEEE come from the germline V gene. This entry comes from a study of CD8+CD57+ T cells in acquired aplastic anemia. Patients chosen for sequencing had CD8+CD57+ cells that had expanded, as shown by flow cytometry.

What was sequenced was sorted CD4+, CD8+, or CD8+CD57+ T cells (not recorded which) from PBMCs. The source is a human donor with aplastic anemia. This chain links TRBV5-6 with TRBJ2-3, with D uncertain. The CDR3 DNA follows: TGTGCCAGCAGCTTGGCCCGAGGTATCGCGCAGTATTTT. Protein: CASSLARGIAQYF. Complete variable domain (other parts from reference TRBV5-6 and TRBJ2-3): DAGVTQSPTHLIKTRGQQVTLRCSPKSGHDTVSWYQQALGQGPQFIFQYYEEEERQRGNFPDRFSGHQFPNYSSELNVNALLLGDSALYLCASSLARGIAQYFGPGTRLTVL.